These 3 T cell receptor beta chains came from one sample sequenced in a study of T-cell reconstitution after alpha-beta-depleted transplantation in children. It was with unique molecular identifiers that the TCRbeta library was prepared. In TCRdb, the PCR reads were re-called with MiXCR into one record per CDR3 protein. The table has just under 550,000 distinct CDR3 sequences, 15% to 20% seen once; the top ten hold less than 4%. This specimen consisted of PBMCs from the stem cell graft donor, obtained from the stem cell graft. The receptors shown here come from a human donor who donated a stem cell graft to a child with acute lymphoblastic leukemia.

This clonotype was observed many times. V is TRBV5-1 and J is TRBJ2-5; D is perhaps TRBD2 (5 bases). Germline CDR1 SGHRS, CDR2 YFSETQ. V was trimmed by 2 bases and J by 1 base, leaving 6 bases between them. The CDR3 is made up of 13 amino acids. This CDR3 reads CASSLGSQETQYF. The CDR3 DNA sequence: TGCGCCAGCAGCTTAGGGAGCCAAGAGACCCAGTACTTC.

This clonotype was seen a handful of times. The CDR3 protein is CASSWASGSSDTQYF. The DNA for the CDR3 is TGTGCCAGCAGTTGGGCTAGCGGGAGCTCAGATACGCAGTATTTT. V gene TRBV6-5 combines with J gene TRBJ2-3, with 10 nucleotides matching TRBD2. Trimming at V came to 4 bases and at J to 4 bases, leaving 5 bases not matched to a gene. Germline V gene sequence: CDR1 MNHEY, CDR2 SVGAGI. This CDR3 has 15 amino acids.

The chain carries TRBV19 and TRBJ2-1; D not certain. Trimming shortened V by 10 bases and J by 7 bases, and 20 bases separated the two germline ends. Germline lookup yields CDR1 LNHDA and CDR2 SQIVND (reference sequence). This CDR3 is built from 14 residues. The CDR3 sequence is CATTRRATSNEQFF. The CDR3 DNA reads TGTGCCACCACTCGAAGGGCCACCTCTAATGAGCAGTTCTTC.